A few counts support the clone carrying this TCR beta chain. Its antigen is unidentified. This specimen comes from a study of human T cells and chemical hapten exposure. Findings and limits, study-wide: TCRs above 1 in 1000 frequency did not change with DPC sensitization.

Described time point: healthy volunteer bleed at 6 weeks. Extraction yielded total RNA from whole blood (unfractionated). For the library, individual cDNA molecules each received unique molecular identifiers. Per the authors' pipeline: From around 25,000 to 690,000 TCRs were found per sample, with a median of roughly 89,000. MiXCR, run by TCRdb on the RACE reads, gives a single entry per CDR3 protein. TCRdb's processing, not the authors', yielded these V and J calls. This sample carries roughly 75,000 distinct CDR3 sequences, about 9.2% of them seen once, and the ten largest clones take about 1.8%. The receptor was isolated from a female donor in good health. Some clones in this sample may be carry-over from other donors' samples. Sequencing was carried out using whole blood.

The CDR3: CASSSNLYRGREAFF. CDR3 DNA: TGCGCCAGCAGCTCCAACCTTTACAGGGGGCGAGAAGCTTTCTTT. The rearrangement joins TRBV4-3 to TRBJ1-1, with 9 bases identical to TRBD1. After removal of 5 bases from V and 8 bases from J, the junction contained 12 bases not matched to a gene. CDR1 LGHNA and CDR2 YSLEER come from the germline V gene. The CDR3 has 15 residues.